This T cell receptor beta chain was identified in a study of Graves' ophthalmopathy and Graves' hyperthyroidism. Ophthalmopathy was moderately-to-severely active, CAS at least 3, NOSPECS at least 4, lasting under 3 months. Among the exclusions were patients with other autoimmune diseases, uncontrolled infections, pregnancy or lactation. Clinical symptoms and serum thyroxine were used for diagnosis; TRAb, thyroid ultrasound and orbital computed tomography were also relied on. PBMCs were isolated by Ficoll-Paque density gradient centrifugation, using roughly 11 ml of fresh peripheral blood as the starting material. There are 13 residues in the CDR3. CDR1 is MGHDK and CDR2 is SYGVNS in the germline V gene. CDR3 regions of TCR beta were amplified from RNA transcripts. First-round RT-PCR relied on HTBI primers, and a second-round multiplex PCR came next. TCRdb redid the calling of the multiplex PCR reads with MiXCR, one entry per CDR3 protein. Among 650,000 to 900,000 distinct CDR3 sequences, approximately 40% were seen once, and the ten largest hold roughly 46%.

This clonotype has a single count. The germline gene is not matched at one end of the junction; a read error may be the cause. The sequence was collected from an adult man with Graves' ophthalmopathy. Sequencing was carried out using peripheral blood. The chain has TRBV25-1 and TRBJ1-1; TRBD1 is a possible D gene (6 bases). In nucleotides, the CDR3 is TGTGCCAGCAGTGAGGAGGGGGGCCTAGCTATGCTCTTT. The encoded protein is CASSEEGGLAMLF.